One and the same sample provided the 14 T cell receptor beta chains below, sequenced in a study of Ad26.COV2.S vaccination and SARS-CoV-2 variants. Here immunoSEQ multiplex PCR was the method, and the copy in TCRdb shows in-frame clones only, minus some. Of 500,000 or so clones in the sample, 87% are singletons; the top ten hold around 13%. Treatment indicated: some 20 received Ad26.COV2.S at low or high dose, single or two shots; 5 received placebo; per-sample allocation not given. Sampling was done on day 63 after the first vaccine or placebo injection. Sample: peripheral blood, taken in a trial of Ad26.COV2.S vaccine versus placebo. Receptors originate from a person between 18 and 59 years old who received the Ad26.COV2.S COVID-19 vaccine or a placebo.

The J gene is TRBJ2-1, the V gene TRBV19; no clear D gene. The V gene lost 4 bases and the J gene lost 8 bases, with 18 bases spanning the gap. Germline CDR1 is LNHDA and CDR2 is SQIVND (reference sequence). This CDR3 is built from 15 residues. In DNA, the CDR3 is TGTGCCAGTAGTACGACTTCGGAAAAGAGTCATGAGCAGTTCTTC. Translating gives CASSTTSEKSHEQFF.

The rearrangement joins TRBV7-9 to TRBJ2-2, with TRBD2 matching over 8 bases. Trimming removed 5 bases from V and 1 base from J; junction bases left unmatched: 15. There are 19 residues in the CDR3. Germline CDR1 and CDR2: SEHNR and FQNEAQ (reference sequence). CDR3 nucleotide sequence: TGTGCCAGCAGCGCCCTGCGGGGGGTTGGGCAGAAGAACACCGGGGAGCTGTTTTTT. It yields the protein CASSALRGVGQKNTGELFF.

V usage is TRBV2 and J usage is TRBJ2-7; no reliable D call. The CDR3 has 13 residues. Germline lookup yields CDR1 SNHLY and CDR2 FYNNEI. With 0 bases removed from V and 4 bases from J, the gap between germline ends came to 7 bases. The CDR3 spells CASSEALRYEQYF. The DNA for the CDR3 is TGTGCCAGCAGTGAAGCGCTTCGGTACGAGCAGTACTTC.

The V and J genes are TRBV2 and TRBJ2-6; D is unclear. CDR1 and CDR2 (germline): SNHLY, FYNNEI. The V end was cut by 7 bases, the J end by 0 bases, with 7 bases between. The CDR3 length is 14 residues. The CDR3 is CASKEVSGANVLTF. Here the CDR3 DNA reads TGTGCCAGCAAAGAAGTCTCTGGGGCCAACGTCCTGACTTTC.

This chain joins TRBV5-4 and TRBJ1-2, with 12 bases aligning to TRBD1. Germline CDR1 is SGHNT and CDR2 is YYREEE (reference sequence). V lost 3 bases to trimming and J lost 7 bases; unmatched junction nucleotides: 13. This CDR3 has 17 amino acids. The CDR3 DNA reads TGTGCCAGCAGCTCCGGGACAGGGGGCGCGAGTAGGGGTGGCTACACCTTC. It translates to CASSSGTGGASRGGYTF.

This chain links TRBV6-5 with TRBJ2-7, with TRBD1 matching 8 bases. The CDR3 is 13 amino acids. Germline CDR1 is MNHEY and CDR2 is SVGAGI. Germline trimming cut 4 bases from V and 4 bases from J; bases unmatched to any gene: 3. The CDR3 spells CASSSDRGYEQYF. CDR3 in DNA: TGTGCCAGCAGTTCTGACAGGGGTTACGAGCAGTACTTC.

The chain couples TRBV12-3 or TRBV12-4 to TRBJ2-1; D is undetermined. With 4 bases removed from V and 9 bases from J, the gap between germline ends came to 10 bases. The CDR3 sequence is 12 residues long. CDR3 sequence reads: CASSSQVVEQFF. CDR3 bases: TGTGCCAGCAGTTCCCAAGTAGTTGAGCAGTTCTTC.

The chain joins TRBV28 to TRBJ1-2; 8 nucleotides line up with TRBD1. V trimming: 7 bases; J trimming: 7 bases; junction bases outside the gene matches: 11. The V gene's germline CDR1 is MDHEN and CDR2 SYDVKM. The CDR3 covers 14 residues. The CDR3 DNA sequence: TGTGCCAGCAATATGAATGACAGGGGCGGTGGCTACACCTTC. Translation: CASNMNDRGGGYTF.

The chain links TRBV30 to TRBJ2-7, with 14 bases identical to TRBD2. The CDR3 runs 18 residues. The J segment lost 1 base and the V segment lost 3 bases, leaving 11 bases of the junction unmatched. Germline CDR1 and CDR2: GTSNPN and SVGIG (reference sequence). DNA of the CDR3: TGTGCCTGGAGCGACACTACGGGACTAGCGGGAGTGTCCTACGAGCAGTACTTC. This encodes CAWSDTTGLAGVSYEQYF.

In its sample, this clone was seen once. The V call is TRBV5-6, the J call TRBJ1-3; the D gene is possibly TRBD1 (5 bases). Germline CDR1 is SGHDT and CDR2 is YYEEEE. There are 18 residues in the CDR3. V lost 2 bases, J lost 0 bases, and 18 bases lay in between. DNA for the CDR3: TGTGCCAGCAGCTTTGGGTGGGGGAGCACGGCCTCTGGAAACACCATATATTTT. Translation: CASSFGWGSTASGNTIYF.

The chain recombines TRBV28 with TRBJ2-7; D is ambiguous. V was pared by 5 bases and J by 6 bases, with 5 bases between. Germline V gene lookup returns CDR1 MDHEN and CDR2 SYDVKM. CDR3 size: 10 residues. In DNA, the CDR3 is TGTGCCAGCAGTGGGTTCGAGCAGTACTTC. It codes for CASSGFEQYF.

Regarding this clone: Compared with germline, one end of the junction differs, possibly owing to a read error. J is TRBJ2-7 and V is TRBV6-2 or TRBV6-3; possible D gene TRBD2, 5 bases. The CDR3 has 12 residues. CDR1 is MNHEY, CDR2 SVGEGT, per germline. CDR3 DNA: TGTGCCAGCAATTACGGGAACCACGAGCAGTACTTC. It yields the protein CASNYGNHEQYF.

The gene calls are TRBV7-2 and TRBJ2-3, with 7 bases that match TRBD2. CDR3 length equals 15 residues. V gave up 4 bases and J gave up 2 bases; unmatched junction bases: 6. From germline, CDR1 is SGHTA and CDR2 FQGNSA. The CDR3 DNA reads as TGTGCCAGCAGCTATAGCGGGCCCTACACAGATACGCAGTATTTT. Translation gives CASSYSGPYTDTQYF.

This clone showed up just once. The CDR3 spells CASSIARWRDEQFF. The CDR3 DNA reads TGTGCCAGTAGTATAGCCCGCTGGAGGGATGAGCAGTTCTTC. The chain couples TRBV19 to TRBJ2-1, with D possibly being TRBD2 (6 bases). The germline CDR1 and CDR2 sequences are LNHDA and SQIVND (reference sequence). CDR3 length equals 14 residues. Trimming removed 1 base from V and 8 bases from J, with 12 bases in between. The full variable domain, in which reference TRBV19 and TRBJ2-1 provide the parts outside the CDR3, is DGGITQSPKYLFRKEGQNVTLSCEQNLNHDAMYWYRQDPGQGLRLIYYSQIVNDFQKGDIAEGYSVSREKKESFPLTVTSAQKNPTAFYLCASSIARWRDEQFFGPGTRLTVL.